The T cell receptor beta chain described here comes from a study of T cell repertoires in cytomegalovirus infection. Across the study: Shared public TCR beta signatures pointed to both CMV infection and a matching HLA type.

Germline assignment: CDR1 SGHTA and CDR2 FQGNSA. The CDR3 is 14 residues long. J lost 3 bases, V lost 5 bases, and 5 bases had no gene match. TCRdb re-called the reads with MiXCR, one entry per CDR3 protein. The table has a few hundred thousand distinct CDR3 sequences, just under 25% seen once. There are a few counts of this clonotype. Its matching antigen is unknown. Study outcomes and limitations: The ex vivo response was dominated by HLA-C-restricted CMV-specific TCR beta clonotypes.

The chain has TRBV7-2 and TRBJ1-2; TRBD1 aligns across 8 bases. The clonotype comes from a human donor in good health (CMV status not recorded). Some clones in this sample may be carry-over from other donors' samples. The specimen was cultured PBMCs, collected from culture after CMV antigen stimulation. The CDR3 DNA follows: TGTGCCAGCAGCGTACAGGGGGGAGACTATGGCTACACCTTC. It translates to CASSVQGGDYGYTF.